The entry below gives a single T cell receptor beta chain sequence along with its context. Antigen specificity is unknown. The data are from a study of CD8 T cells in Susac syndrome. Whole-study findings and limits: Individuals included in the TCR sequencing and HLA analysis were acknowledged by the study to be relatively few in number.

TCR beta from blood CD8+ and CD4+ T cells was sequenced. Through negative isolation, CD4+ and CD8+ T cells were obtained, while TEMRA cells were enriched using FACS. It was with random hexamers that about 0.45 to 1 ug RNA was reverse transcribed. With immunoSEQ multiplex PCR, TCR beta CDR3 was amplified across 54 Vbeta and 13 Jbeta. One entry per CDR3 protein results from TCRdb running MiXCR on the immunoSEQ multiplex PCR reads. The sample contains more than 95,000 distinct CDR3 sequences, just under 95% of which appear only once. V lost 5 bases and J 2 bases, leaving 12 bases between the germline ends. CDR3 size: 14 residues. CDR1 SGHAT and CDR2 FQNNGV come from the germline V gene.

The chain couples TRBV11-2 to TRBJ2-5; D is possibly TRBD1 (5 bases). The sequence was obtained from a human donor with multiple sclerosis. Specimen: CD4+ T cells from PBMCs. This chain's CDR3 is CASSLDSIQETQYF. The CDR3 DNA reads TGTGCCAGCAGCCTCGACAGTATTCAAGAGACCCAGTACTTC. Variable domain in full (rest from reference TRBV11-2 and TRBJ2-5): EAGVAQSPRYKIIEKRQSVAFWCNPISGHATLYWYQQILGQGPKLLIQFQNNGVVDDSQLPKDRFSAERLKGVDSTLKIQPAKLEDSAVYLCASSLDSIQETQYFGPGTRLLVL.